Below are 26 T cell receptor beta chains sequenced from a single sample in a study of T cells in Graves' hyperthyroidism and ophthalmopathy. Template material for amplifying TCR beta CDR3 regions consisted of RNA transcripts. During a first-round RT-PCR of the TCR CDR3, the HTBI primer set was used. TCRdb fed the multiplex PCR reads into MiXCR, producing one record per CDR3 protein. This table has around 400,000 distinct CDR3 sequences, about a sixth appearing once. Sequencing was performed on blood. Source of these receptors: a woman aged 18-35 years with Graves' hyperthyroidism that later progressed to Graves' ophthalmopathy.

This clonotype was seen at least ten times. The chain employs TRBV9 and TRBJ2-1; the match to TRBD2 covers 7 bases. The CDR3 is made up of 14 amino acids. Unmatched junction bases numbered 5, after V lost 0 bases and J lost 8 bases. In germline, CDR1 is SGDLS, CDR2 YYNGEE. The CDR3 nucleotides are TGTGCCAGCAGCGTAGTGGGGACTACGGATGAGCAGTTCTTC. Its translation: CASSVVGTTDEQFF.

This clonotype has more than one count but fewer than ten. The chain is built from TRBV20-1 and TRBJ2-7; tentative D call: TRBD1 (5 bases). The CDR3 runs to 12 residues. Germline V gene lookup returns CDR1 DFQATT and CDR2 SNEGSKA (reference sequence). Trimming took 7 bases from V and 3 from J, leaving 13 bases between them. The CDR3 loop is CSVPWGGYEQYF. The CDR3 DNA reads TGCAGTGTTCCCTGGGGCGGCTACGAGCAGTACTTC.

This clonotype has a handful of counts. J is TRBJ2-5 and V is TRBV2, with D possibly being TRBD1 (6 bases). Germline V gene lookup returns CDR1 SNHLY and CDR2 FYNNEI. The V end was cut by 3 bases, the J end by 5 bases, with 13 bases between. This CDR3 is 14 amino acids long. The CDR3 region has the DNA TGTGCCAGCAGTGACCCGCAGGGGATGGAGACCCAGTACTTC. Amino acid sequence: CASSDPQGMETQYF.

The sample holds a few counts of this clonotype. The chain couples TRBV7-9 to TRBJ2-1, with D possibly called TRBD1 or TRBD2 (6 bases each). From germline, CDR1 is SEHNR and CDR2 FQNEAQ (reference sequence). CDR3 length: 14 residues. With 5 bases removed from V and 7 bases from J, the gap between germline ends came to 15 bases. The CDR3, as DNA: TGTGCCAGCAGCGGAGAAGGGGGAGGAAATGAGCAGTTCTTC. Translation gives CASSGEGGGNEQFF.

This clonotype has at least ten counts. This chain connects TRBV5-6 to TRBJ1-2, with a tentative D call TRBD1 (6 bases). The CDR3 extends over 13 amino acids. Trimming stripped 3 bases from V and 8 bases from J, with 14 bases between. CDR1 is SGHDT, CDR2 YYEEEE, per germline. CDR3 bases: TGTGCCAGCAGCTCCGACAGGACTCGCGGCTACACCTTC. This codes for CASSSDRTRGYTF.

This clonotype showed up just a few times. V is TRBV27 and J is TRBJ1-1; D is unresolved. Germline V gene sequence: CDR1 MNHEY, CDR2 SMNVEV (reference sequence). Trimming shortened V by 3 bases and J by 0 bases, and 8 bases separated the two germline ends. This CDR3 is built from 14 residues. Here the CDR3 DNA reads TGTGCCAGCAGTTTGTCGCAGGTGAACACTGAAGCTTTCTTT. It encodes CASSLSQVNTEAFF.

This clonotype was counted many times. The chain has TRBV7-9 and TRBJ2-1, with TRBD2 matching 8 bases. Germline V gene sequence: CDR1 SEHNR, CDR2 FQNEAQ (reference sequence). This CDR3 has 16 residues. V lost 5 bases, J lost 0 bases, and 6 bases stayed unmatched. The CDR3 DNA sequence: TGTGCCAGCAGCCCCATGGGGACTAGCTCCTACAATGAGCAGTTCTTC. It codes for CASSPMGTSSYNEQFF.

This clonotype was counted at least ten times. This sequence joins TRBV28 and TRBJ1-5; 7 nucleotides agree with TRBD1. The V gene's germline CDR1 is MDHEN and CDR2 SYDVKM. The CDR3 has 16 amino acids. The V segment lost 1 base and the J segment 5 bases; nucleotides outside the gene matches: 8. CDR3 in DNA: TGTGCCAGCAGTTTATCGGGTTCCAGGGGGTATCAGCCCCAGCATTTT. Translation: CASSLSGSRGYQPQHF. The full variable domain, in which reference TRBV28 and TRBJ1-5 provide the parts outside the CDR3, is DVKVTQSSRYLVKRTGEKVFLECVQDMDHENMFWYRQDPGLGLRLIYFSYDVKMKEKGDIPEGYSVSREKKERFSLILESASTNQTSMYLCASSLSGSRGYQPQHFGDGTRLSIL.

This clonotype was observed many times. J is TRBJ1-1 and V is TRBV4-1, with D perhaps TRBD1 (5 bases). This CDR3 is built from 16 residues. V was pared by 1 base and J by 1 base, with 13 bases between. Germline V gene sequence: CDR1 MGHRA, CDR2 YSYEKL. The CDR3 region is CASSQVGGRGNTEAFF. The CDR3 DNA reads as TGCGCCAGCAGCCAAGTGGGGGGACGGGGGAACACTGAAGCTTTCTTT.

This clonotype occurred many times. The V and J genes are TRBV20-1 and TRBJ1-3, with 8 bases fitting TRBD1. This CDR3 region has 15 residues. Germline V lookup: CDR1 DFQATT, CDR2 SNEGSKA (reference sequence). V lost 3 bases and J lost 4; bases outside the gene matches: 8. This CDR3 reads CSARRTGTPGNTIYF. The CDR3 nucleotides are TGCAGTGCTAGGAGGACAGGGACACCGGGAAACACCATATATTTT.

This clonotype was counted many times. The chain couples TRBV27 to TRBJ2-7; 7 bases map to TRBD1. Germline V gene data show CDR1 as MNHEY and CDR2 as SMNVEV (reference sequence). Trimming at V came to 6 bases and at J to 2 bases, leaving 7 bases not matched to a gene. This CDR3 is 14 amino acids long. CDR3 DNA sequence: TGTGCCAGCAGGCCACGACAGGGAACCTACGAGCAGTACTTC. It translates to CASRPRQGTYEQYF.

This clonotype appeared a few times. V and J are TRBV7-2 and TRBJ2-7; 8 bases map to TRBD1. Germline V gives CDR1 SGHTA, CDR2 FQGNSA. The CDR3 runs to 14 residues. V lost 6 bases and J lost 3; bases outside the gene matches: 7. CDR3 protein: CASSSGGPIYEQYF. The CDR3 bases are TGTGCCAGCAGTTCAGGGGGCCCTATCTACGAGCAGTACTTC. The variable domain in full, completed from reference TRBV7-2 and TRBJ2-7, reads GAGVSQSPSNKVTEKGKDVELRCDPISGHTALYWYRQSLGQGLEFLIYFQGNSAPDKSGLPSDRFSAERTGGSVSTLTIQRTQQEDSAVYLCASSSGGPIYEQYFGPGTRLTVT.

Only a few counts were recorded for this clonotype. CDR3 amino acids: CSVEDQRTGGFYEQYF. CDR3 coding DNA: TGCAGCGTTGAAGATCAGCGAACAGGGGGTTTCTACGAGCAGTACTTC. The chain has TRBV29-1 and TRBJ2-7; 8 nucleotides line up with TRBD1. Unmatched junction bases numbered 10, after V lost 0 bases and J lost 3 bases. This CDR3 comprises 16 residues. Germline values: CDR1 SQVTM, CDR2 ANQGSEA.

In this sample, this clonotype turned up many times. The gene calls are TRBV27 and TRBJ2-5, with D tentatively TRBD2 (6 bases). Between the trimmed V and J ends, which lost 2 bases and 5 bases, there was a span of 21 bases. The CDR3 is 17 amino acids. Germline V gene lookup returns CDR1 MNHEY and CDR2 SMNVEV (reference sequence). The DNA for the CDR3 is TGTGCCAGCAGTTTAAGTCGCGGGGCGGGGAAGGGGGAGACCCAGTACTTC. Translating gives CASSLSRGAGKGETQYF.

This clonotype occurred a few times. The chain employs TRBV5-4 and TRBJ2-5, with a possible D match to TRBD2 (6 bases). Between the trimmed V and J ends, which lost 4 bases and 4 bases, there was a span of 17 bases. The CDR3 has 15 residues. CDR1 and CDR2 (germline): SGHNT, YYREEE (reference sequence). The CDR3 DNA sequence: TGTGCCAGCAGCCTTGTGTCCCAGGGAGGAGAGACCCAGTACTTC. Translating gives CASSLVSQGGETQYF.

This clonotype was found many times. The J gene is TRBJ2-2, the V gene TRBV7-9, with D unclear. CDR1 and CDR2 (germline): SEHNR, FQNEAQ (reference sequence). The CDR3 runs 16 residues. With 1 base removed from V and 6 bases from J, the gap between germline ends came to 15 bases. The CDR3 DNA is TGTGCCAGCAGCTTAGGTGTTAGCCGGGCACCCGGGGAGCTGTTTTTT. It translates to CASSLGVSRAPGELFF. Full variable domain (rest looked up from reference TRBV7-9 and TRBJ2-2): DTGVSQNPRHKITKRGQNVTFRCDPISEHNRLYWYRQTLGQGPEFLTYFQNEAQLEKSRLLSDRFSAERPKGSFSTLEIQRTEQGDSAMYLCASSLGVSRAPGELFFGEGSRLTVL.

This clonotype was found a few times. This chain links TRBV7-8 with TRBJ2-1; 10 bases fit TRBD1. Per the germline V gene, CDR1 is SGHVS and CDR2 is FQNEAQ. The CDR3 has 16 amino acids. V shed 5 bases, J shed 4 bases, and the junction held 8 bases outside the gene matches. CDR3: CASSQDSGQGYNEQFF. The CDR3 DNA reads as TGTGCCAGCAGCCAAGATTCGGGACAGGGGTACAATGAGCAGTTCTTC.

This clonotype was observed at least ten times. The chain uses TRBV28 and TRBJ1-5; 7 positions match TRBD1. This CDR3 contains 15 residues. Trimming took 6 bases from V and 1 from J; bases not matched to a gene: 6. The germline gives CDR1 MDHEN, CDR2 SYDVKM. The CDR3 nucleotides read TGTGCCAGCAGCCGACCGGGACAGAGCAATCAGCCCCAGCATTTT. Its protein product is CASSRPGQSNQPQHF.

The chain employs TRBV29-1 and TRBJ2-1, with D perhaps assigned TRBD1 or TRBD2 (6 bases each). CDR3 length equals 11 residues. Germline V gene data show CDR1 as SQVTM and CDR2 as ANQGSEA. Trimming shortened V by 1 base and J by 15 bases, and 13 bases separated the two germline ends. The CDR3 reads CSVEVLGGWFF. Here the CDR3 DNA reads TGCAGCGTTGAAGTTCTCGGGGGCTGGTTCTTC.

The chain employs TRBV5-4 and TRBJ2-7, with 11 bases that match TRBD2. Per germline, CDR1 SGHNT and CDR2 YYREEE (reference sequence). V shed 4 bases, J shed 0 bases, and the junction held 9 bases outside the gene matches. The CDR3 spans 17 residues. CDR3 bases: TGTGCCAGCAGCGCGTCCGGACTAGCGGGCAGCTCCTACGAGCAGTACTTC. This sequence encodes CASSASGLAGSSYEQYF.

This chain joins TRBV7-8 and TRBJ1-2; D is possibly TRBD1 (6 bases). Germline V gene data show CDR1 as SGHVS and CDR2 as FQNEAQ. The CDR3 is made up of 15 amino acids. Between the trimmed V and J ends, which lost 5 bases and 4 bases, there was a span of 17 bases. The CDR3 loop reads CASSPTGPGIYGYTF. CDR3 nucleotide sequence: TGTGCCAGCAGCCCGACAGGCCCCGGTATCTATGGCTACACCTTC.

The rearrangement joins TRBV12-5 to TRBJ1-1; TRBD1 agrees at 7 bases. The ends lost 0 bases at V and 4 bases at J; junction bases unmatched: 5. Germline CDR1 reads LGHNT; CDR2 reads FRNRAP. The CDR3 is 15 amino acids. CDR3 amino acids: CASGLVWAGGTEAFF. The CDR3 DNA sequence: TGTGCTAGTGGTTTGGTATGGGCAGGGGGCACTGAAGCTTTCTTT.

The chain is built from TRBV7-2 and TRBJ2-1; a weak D match, TRBD1 (6 bases). Germline CDR1 and CDR2: SGHTA and FQGNSA. The CDR3 consists of 13 residues. V lost 4 bases and J lost 16, with 20 bases in between. CDR3 region: CASSSGTGTLVFF. CDR3 bases: TGTGCCAGCAGCTCAGGTACCGGGACATTAGTTTTCTTC.

Turning to this clonotype: A much more abundant neighbour one base away suggests this may be a read error. The chain uses TRBV7-9 and TRBJ2-2; D is ambiguous. Germline V gives CDR1 SEHNR, CDR2 FQNEAQ (reference sequence). The CDR3 consists of 19 residues. This CDR3 is CAGSLLGVVVHLNTGELFF. DNA for the CDR3: TGTGCCGGCAGCTTATTGGGTGTTGTTGTCCACCTGAACACCGGGGAGCTGTTTTTT.

This clonotype has a handful of counts. The chain employs TRBV19 and TRBJ2-1, with D maybe TRBD2 (6 bases). The length of the CDR3 is 17 residues. Germline V gene data show CDR1 as LNHDA and CDR2 as SQIVND (reference sequence). V lost 3 bases to trimming and J lost 7 bases, with 22 bases between them. The CDR3 DNA reads as TGTGCCAGTAGTATCGTTTTGGGGGGAGAATTGGGAAATGAGCAGTTCTTC. Its translation: CASSIVLGGELGNEQFF.

A word on this clonotype: This may be a read error, as it is one base from a much larger clone. This chain connects TRBV6-2 or TRBV6-3 to TRBJ1-5; 8 nucleotides align to TRBD1. V lost 0 bases to trimming and J lost 7 bases; unmatched junction nucleotides: 11. Germline lookup yields CDR1 MNHEY and CDR2 SVGEGT. This CDR3 region has 17 residues. The CDR3 DNA follows: TGTGCCAGCAGTTACTCCGTTAACCAGGGGGCGGAACAGCCCCAGCATTTT. Translation: CASSYSVNQGAEQPQHF.